The clone carrying this TCR beta chain was seen only once. Its antigen is still unknown. The germline V gene has CDR1 MNHEY and CDR2 SMNVEV (reference sequence). The CDR3 sequence is 18 residues long. The trim removed 5 bases at V and 6 bases at J, leaving 16 bases unmatched. This specimen belongs to a study of immune evolution from preneoplasia to lung adenocarcinoma. Resections took place in Japan or China from about 2014 to 2018. The assay was immunoSEQ multiplex PCR, and TCRdb's table has in-frame clones only and misses some. The data show some 9,000 clones, around four fifths seen once. General study findings and limits: Later-stage lesions appeared to have more T cells, more diversity, less clonality.

This chain connects TRBV27 to TRBJ2-3; 11 nucleotides match TRBD2. The sequence derives from an older person with lung adenocarcinoma. Sequenced sample: FFPE lung adenocarcinoma in situ tissue. The CDR3 DNA reads as TGTGCCAGCAGTGTATATCCCGGGGTAGCGGGAGGGGTGGATACGCAGTATTTT. Protein: CASSVYPGVAGGVDTQYF.